The 30 T cell receptor beta chains reported below all come from one sample, sequenced in a study of cytomegalovirus exposure and HLA in healthy donors. PCR primers comprised 60 Vbeta and 13 Jbeta primers. Clones were read by immunoSEQ multiplex PCR, and TCRdb kept only the in-frame ones, dropping some. The sample records 55,000 or so clones, 80% to 85% being singletons. The source material was PBMCs. The receptors stem from a man between 25 and 39 years old in good health and CMV-seronegative.

The chain has TRBV9 and TRBJ2-3; D gene uncertain. V was cut by 2 bases and J by 8 bases, with 12 bases left in between. The CDR3 extends over 13 amino acids. Germline lookup yields CDR1 SGDLS and CDR2 YYNGEE. CDR3 sequence reads: CASSVIAVGTQYF. The CDR3 coding sequence is TGTGCCAGCAGCGTTATCGCGGTGGGTACGCAGTATTTT. Using reference TRBV9 and TRBJ2-3 for the parts outside the CDR3, the full variable domain is DSGVTQTPKHLITATGQRVTLRCSPRSGDLSVYWYQQSLDQGLQFLIQYYNGEERAKGNILERFSAQQFPDLHSELNLSSLELGDSALYFCASSVIAVGTQYFGPGTRLTVL.

V gene TRBV6-1 combines with J gene TRBJ2-5, with 9 bases fitting TRBD1. This CDR3 is built from 16 residues. Germline CDR1 MNHNS, CDR2 SASEGT. Germline trimming cut 2 bases from V and 5 bases from J; bases unmatched to any gene: 9. The CDR3 loop reads CASSEILDRGIETQYF. The CDR3 nucleotides read TGTGCCAGCAGTGAAATCCTGGACAGGGGTATCGAGACCCAGTACTTC.

The chain is built from TRBV5-1 and TRBJ2-5, with 14 bases aligning to TRBD2. The junction had 7 bases not matched to a gene; V was cut back by 3 bases and J by 3 bases. The germline CDR1 and CDR2 sequences are SGHRS and YFSETQ. The CDR3 has 17 residues. This CDR3 is CASSWGLAGVFEETQYF. The CDR3 region has the DNA TGCGCCAGCAGCTGGGGACTAGCGGGAGTGTTTGAAGAGACCCAGTACTTC.

This clone appeared a single time. The chain couples TRBV27 to TRBJ2-7, with 7 bases that match TRBD2. Germline-derived CDR1 and CDR2 are MNHEY and SMNVEV (reference sequence). The CDR3 is 15 amino acids. V lost 7 bases to trimming and J lost 6 bases; unmatched junction nucleotides: 15. CDR3 bases: TGTGCCAGCAATACGGGGATTCCCGGACTAGGCGAGCAGTACTTC. Its translation: CASNTGIPGLGEQYF.

In its sample, this clone was seen a few times. V is TRBV7-9 and J is TRBJ2-3; D might be TRBD2 (6 bases). Germline loops: CDR1 SEHNR, CDR2 FQNEAQ (reference sequence). Trimming pared 1 base from V and 2 bases from J, leaving 10 bases between. The CDR3 is made up of 15 amino acids. The CDR3 coding sequence is TGTGCCAGCAGCTTAGTTGGCGGGATCACAGATACGCAGTATTTT. Protein sequence: CASSLVGGITDTQYF.

The chain couples TRBV9 to TRBJ2-2; D may be TRBD1 (9 bases). The germline V gene encodes CDR1 SGDLS and CDR2 YYNGEE. Trimming left V 4 bases short and J 1 base short, with 14 bases between. This CDR3 is 16 amino acids long. The CDR3 reads CASSIAGQGNTGELFF. The DNA for the CDR3 is TGTGCCAGCAGCATAGCGGGACAGGGGAACACCGGGGAGCTGTTTTTT.

The chain couples TRBV6-6 to TRBJ2-5, with a weak D call TRBD2 (5 bases). The CDR3 runs to 13 residues. Germline V lookup: CDR1 MNHNY, CDR2 SVGAGI (reference sequence). Trimming removed 4 bases from V and 2 bases from J, with 8 bases in between. CDR3 in amino acids: CASSSREQETQYF. DNA for the CDR3: TGTGCCAGCAGTTCCCGGGAACAAGAGACCCAGTACTTC.

The J gene is TRBJ2-2, the V gene TRBV19; D is possibly TRBD2 (5 bases). The CDR3 consists of 14 residues. Germline loops: CDR1 LNHDA, CDR2 SQIVND (reference sequence). Trimming took 7 bases from V and 6 from J, leaving 15 bases between them. The CDR3, as DNA: TGTGCCAGTATGGAAAGGACTCTCTCCGGGGAGCTGTTTTTT. Translation: CASMERTLSGELFF.

The CDR3 reads CASSLTGSYGYTF. The CDR3 DNA is TGTGCCAGCAGCCTGACAGGGTCCTATGGCTACACCTTC. The chain carries TRBV4-2 and TRBJ1-2, with TRBD1 matching 7 bases. The CDR3 has 13 residues. After removal of 4 bases from V and 4 bases from J, the junction contained 3 bases not matched to a gene. Germline V gives CDR1 LGHNA, CDR2 YNFKEQ.

The chain couples TRBV7-2 to TRBJ1-3; D call uncertain. CDR3 length equals 14 residues. V gave up 5 bases and J gave up 0 bases, with 8 bases separating them. CDR1 is SGHTA, CDR2 FQGNSA, per germline. The CDR3 DNA reads TGTGCCAGCAGCGTACAAAGCTCTGGAAACACCATATATTTT. Translating gives CASSVQSSGNTIYF.

V is TRBV5-1 and J is TRBJ2-7; 7 bases align to TRBD1. The CDR3 extends over 12 amino acids. Trimming removed 4 bases from V and 7 bases from J; junction bases left unmatched: 5. Per germline, CDR1 SGHRS and CDR2 YFSETQ. CDR3 sequence: CASSVQGLEQYF. CDR3 nucleotides: TGCGCCAGCAGCGTACAGGGGCTTGAGCAGTACTTC.

The table lists this clone with a count of one. The chain has TRBV19 and TRBJ1-1, with D perhaps matching TRBD1 (5 bases). Trimming removed 3 bases at V and 0 bases at J, with 8 bases between. This CDR3 has 14 residues. Germline V CDR1 and CDR2: LNHDA, SQIVND (reference sequence). CDR3 in DNA: TGTGCCAGTAGTATTAGGGGATTGAACACTGAAGCTTTCTTT. Protein product: CASSIRGLNTEAFF.

J is TRBJ2-7 and V is TRBV7-8; 8 bases match TRBD1. The V and J ends lost 1 base and 2 bases, in that order; junction bases with no gene match: 7. CDR3 length: 16 amino acids. Germline loops: CDR1 SGHVS, CDR2 FQNEAQ. The CDR3 sequence: CASSLGPGQETYEQYF. The CDR3 nucleotides are TGTGCCAGCAGCTTAGGTCCGGGACAGGAGACCTACGAGCAGTACTTC.

The V gene is TRBV5-4, the J gene TRBJ2-5; 10 bases fit TRBD1. With the DNA end fitting TRBJ2-7 better, the J assignment may be wrong. The length of the CDR3 is 15 residues. Germline V gene sequence: CDR1 SGHNT, CDR2 YYREEE (reference sequence). The CDR3: CASSQTGTGVNEQYF. The CDR3 region has the DNA TGTGCCAGCAGCCAGACCGGGACAGGGGTCAACGAGCAGTACTTC.

The chain couples TRBV19 to TRBJ1-1, with a tentative D call TRBD1 (6 bases). V lost 4 bases and J 6 bases, leaving 15 bases between the germline ends. Germline-derived CDR1 and CDR2 are LNHDA and SQIVND (reference sequence). This CDR3 is built from 14 residues. This CDR3 is CASSTGQQKSEAFF. The CDR3 bases are TGTGCCAGTAGTACTGGACAGCAAAAGTCTGAAGCTTTCTTT. Based on the CDR3 plus reference TRBV19 and TRBJ1-1, the full variable domain is DGGITQSPKYLFRKEGQNVTLSCEQNLNHDAMYWYRQDPGQGLRLIYYSQIVNDFQKGDIAEGYSVSREKKESFPLTVTSAQKNPTAFYLCASSTGQQKSEAFFGQGTRLTVV.

The V call is TRBV30, the J call TRBJ2-7; TRBD1 agrees at 7 bases. Unmatched junction bases numbered 5, after V lost 3 bases and J lost 3 bases. CDR3 size: 13 residues. Germline values: CDR1 GTSNPN, CDR2 SVGIG (reference sequence). CDR3 region: CAWSRGNLYEQYF. The DNA of the CDR3 is TGTGCCTGGAGCAGGGGGAATCTCTACGAGCAGTACTTC.

The chain joins TRBV14 to TRBJ1-3, with 7 bases aligning to TRBD1. Germline lookup yields CDR1 SGHDN and CDR2 FVKESK. J was trimmed by 2 bases and V by 1 base; bases with no gene match: 8. CDR3 length: 17 amino acids. CDR3 in DNA: TGTGCCAGCAGCCAAGTCCAGAGGGGGCCCCCTGGAAACACCATATATTTT. Translation: CASSQVQRGPPGNTIYF.

The sample holds a few counts of this clone. J is TRBJ2-7 and V is TRBV11-3; 8 positions match TRBD2. The germline V gene has CDR1 SGHNT and CDR2 YENEEA. The CDR3 is 14 residues long. Trimming at V came to 5 bases and at J to 9 bases, leaving 12 bases not matched to a gene. CDR3 DNA: TGTGCCAGCAGCGACTCGGGAGGGTCCTTGAGGCAGTACTTC. Translating gives CASSDSGGSLRQYF.

This chain uses TRBV4-2 with TRBJ2-7; TRBD1 matches 8 bases. Germline V gives CDR1 LGHNA, CDR2 YNFKEQ. J lost 0 bases, V lost 1 base, and 2 bases had no gene match. There are 15 residues in the CDR3. CDR3 sequence reads: CASSQVGQDSYEQYF. DNA of the CDR3: TGTGCCAGCAGCCAAGTGGGACAGGACTCCTACGAGCAGTACTTC.

CDR3 coding DNA: TGTGCCAGCAGCCCCGGACAGGGGACCTACGAGCAGTACTTC. Its translation is CASSPGQGTYEQYF. This chain uses TRBV7-9 with TRBJ2-5; 9 positions match TRBD1. The tail of the sequence fits TRBJ2-7 better, so the J call may be wrong. This CDR3 has 14 residues. CDR1 SEHNR and CDR2 FQNEAQ come from the germline V gene (reference sequence).

V gene TRBV7-2 combines with J gene TRBJ2-1; the match to TRBD2 covers 10 bases. Looked up from germline, CDR1 is SGHTA and CDR2 is FQGNSA. The V segment lost 4 bases and the J segment 8 bases; nucleotides outside the gene matches: 8. This CDR3 is 15 amino acids long. The CDR3 loop reads CASSSIAGGSYEQFF. The CDR3 DNA reads as TGTGCCAGCAGCTCTATAGCGGGAGGCTCGTATGAGCAGTTCTTC.

This chain connects TRBV29-1 to TRBJ2-3, with a possible D match to TRBD1 (5 bases). The CDR3 extends over 15 amino acids. Trimming left V 7 bases short and J 5 bases short, with 22 bases between. Germline-derived CDR1 and CDR2 are SQVTM and ANQGSEA. The CDR3 bases are TGCAGCGCACCACTCCAGGGTTCCGAAGTAGATACGCAGTATTTT. It specifies CSAPLQGSEVDTQYF.

The chain has TRBV19 and TRBJ2-3; a weak D match, TRBD2 (5 bases). This CDR3 has 14 residues. Germline-derived CDR1 and CDR2 are LNHDA and SQIVND (reference sequence). Trimming removed 0 bases at V and 5 bases at J, with 9 bases between. CDR3 nucleotide sequence: TGTGCCAGTAGTATAGACGGGGAGAGAGATACGCAGTATTTT. Encoded protein: CASSIDGERDTQYF. Full variable domain (outside the CDR3, taken from reference TRBV19 and TRBJ2-3): DGGITQSPKYLFRKEGQNVTLSCEQNLNHDAMYWYRQDPGQGLRLIYYSQIVNDFQKGDIAEGYSVSREKKESFPLTVTSAQKNPTAFYLCASSIDGERDTQYFGPGTRLTVL.

On this clone itself: Other DNA variants within this sample encode the same CDR3. V is TRBV25-1 and J is TRBJ1-2; a weak D match, TRBD1 (5 bases). The CDR3 has 12 amino acids. The V gene's germline CDR1 is MGHDK and CDR2 SYGVNS. The V end was cut by 2 bases, the J end by 5 bases, with 6 bases between. CDR3 in amino acids: CASSEQGYGYTF. In DNA form, the CDR3 reads TGTGCCAGCAGTGAACAGGGATATGGCTACACCTTC.

The chain recombines TRBV18 with TRBJ1-2; weak D call: TRBD1 (6 bases). The V end was cut by 4 bases, the J end by 6 bases, with 21 bases between. Germline CDR1 KGHSH, CDR2 LQKENI. The CDR3 loop spans 16 amino acids. CDR3: CASSLIQGPAANGYTF. The CDR3 nucleotides read TGTGCCAGCTCACTAATACAGGGTCCCGCGGCAAATGGCTACACCTTC.

The rearrangement joins TRBV10-3 to TRBJ2-7; maybe TRBD2 (7 bases). This CDR3 is built from 14 residues. From germline, CDR1 is ENHRY and CDR2 SYGVKD. CDR3 DNA sequence: TGTGCCATCAGTGACCTAAGGGGGGGCTGGGAAATTCTGGTC. Amino acid sequence: CAISDLRGGWEILV.

This chain uses TRBV7-3 with TRBJ1-1; TRBD1 matches at 8 bases. Germline CDR1 reads SGHTA; CDR2 reads FQGTGA. Germline trimming cut 3 bases from V and 7 bases from J; bases unmatched to any gene: 1. The CDR3 spans 12 residues. The CDR3 loop is CASSFTGGEAFF. DNA of the CDR3: TGTGCCAGCAGCTTCACAGGGGGTGAAGCTTTCTTT.

This clone was recorded once. V gene TRBV5-8 combines with J gene TRBJ2-5; 11 nucleotides line up with TRBD1. V shed 3 bases, J shed 4 bases, and the junction held 8 bases outside the gene matches. This CDR3 has 16 residues. Germline V lookup: CDR1 SGHTS, CDR2 YDEGEE. CDR3 sequence (DNA): TGTGCCAGCAGCTCCGGACAGGGGGCTCATCTAGAGACCCAGTACTTC. Amino acid sequence: CASSSGQGAHLETQYF.

The chain links TRBV5-1 to TRBJ1-2; weak D call: TRBD1 (5 bases). The germline gives CDR1 SGHRS, CDR2 YFSETQ. V dropped 2 bases and J dropped 4 bases, with 12 bases sitting between them. The CDR3 is 14 residues long. The CDR3 DNA sequence: TGCGCCAGCAGCTTCGGGGGACCGATCTATGGCTACACCTTC. Protein product: CASSFGGPIYGYTF.

The CDR3 reads CASSFSLQQGAYYGYTF. CDR3 DNA sequence: TGTGCCAGCAGCTTCTCCCTCCAACAGGGGGCATACTATGGCTACACCTTC. The J gene is TRBJ1-2, the V gene TRBV7-2, with 9 positions matching TRBD1. The V and J ends lost 3 bases and 3 bases, in that order; junction bases with no gene match: 11. The CDR3 spans 17 residues. Germline V gives CDR1 SGHTA, CDR2 FQGNSA.